This T cell receptor beta chain was recorded in a study of T cells after yellow fever vaccination. Via MiXCR, TCRdb re-called the 5' RACE reads, giving one row per CDR3 protein. Altogether around 150,000 distinct CDR3 sequences are present, approximately 6.8% being singletons, with the ten largest covering 2.5% to 3%. V lost 7 bases and J 1 base, leaving 14 bases between the germline ends. CDR1 and CDR2 (germline): SGHTA, FQGNSA. This CDR3 spans 14 amino acids. This specimen was CD4+ T cells sorted from PBMCs, taken less than 6 days after the first yellow fever vaccination. The rearrangement joins TRBV7-2 to TRBJ2-7; D is unclear. This sequence originates from a man aged 18 to 30 who received the YFV17D yellow fever vaccine. CDR3 amino acids: CASNRNQGSYEQYF. The CDR3 DNA is TGTGCCAGCAACCGGAATCAAGGGTCCTACGAGCAGTACTTC.